The next 7 T cell receptor beta chains were all read from a single sample in a study of blood T cell repertoires in COVID-19. Some clones are missing from TCRdb's copy, which holds only in-frame ones; the method was immunoSEQ multiplex PCR. The sample has approximately 140,000 clones; 70% to 90% are singletons. Sequenced sample: peripheral blood. These receptors were obtained from a woman aged 40-49 years with active or convalescent COVID-19.

This chain connects TRBV7-2 to TRBJ1-3; weak D call: TRBD1 (5 bases). Trimming left V 1 base short and J 3 bases short, with 16 bases between. The CDR3 length is 17 residues. The germline CDR1 and CDR2 sequences are SGHTA and FQGNSA. The CDR3 sequence: CASSLVSGGAGGNTIYF. The DNA of the CDR3 is TGTGCCAGCAGCTTAGTATCGGGTGGGGCAGGTGGAAACACCATATATTTT.

The chain couples TRBV19 to TRBJ1-5; D may be TRBD1 (5 bases). Germline lookup yields CDR1 LNHDA and CDR2 SQIVND (reference sequence). There are 18 residues in the CDR3. V lost 6 bases and J 2 bases, leaving 23 bases between the germline ends. The CDR3 DNA follows: TGTGCCAGTAGCCTCCTATCGACGGGGGGGTATGGCAATCAGCCCCAGCATTTT. It encodes CASSLLSTGGYGNQPQHF. Full variable domain (missing parts from reference TRBV19 and TRBJ1-5): DGGITQSPKYLFRKEGQNVTLSCEQNLNHDAMYWYRQDPGQGLRLIYYSQIVNDFQKGDIAEGYSVSREKKESFPLTVTSAQKNPTAFYLCASSLLSTGGYGNQPQHFGDGTRLSIL.

The gene calls are TRBV7-2 and TRBJ2-1, with D perhaps TRBD2 (7 bases). This CDR3 is built from 15 residues. The V gene's germline CDR1 is SGHTA and CDR2 FQGNSA. V was pared by 8 bases and J by 4 bases, with 18 bases between. The CDR3 reads CASAQRGGRYNEQFF. CDR3 nucleotide sequence: TGTGCCAGCGCCCAGAGGGGGGGGCGGTACAATGAGCAGTTCTTC. The full variable domain, its missing parts supplied by reference TRBV7-2 and TRBJ2-1, is GAGVSQSPSNKVTEKGKDVELRCDPISGHTALYWYRQSLGQGLEFLIYFQGNSAPDKSGLPSDRFSAERTGGSVSTLTIQRTQQEDSAVYLCASAQRGGRYNEQFFGPGTRLTVL.

This clone was seen a handful of times. This chain connects TRBV28 to TRBJ1-6; TRBD1 matches 9 bases. The length of the CDR3 is 14 residues. V lost 7 bases to trimming and J lost 10 bases; unmatched junction nucleotides: 8. The germline gives CDR1 MDHEN, CDR2 SYDVKM. In DNA form, the CDR3 reads TGTGCCAGCACTAGGGGACAGGGAGGCTCACCCCTCCACTTT. Translating gives CASTRGQGGSPLHF.

The V and J genes are TRBV5-1 and TRBJ2-7, with TRBD1 matching over 11 bases. This CDR3 contains 14 residues. V was clipped by 5 bases and J by 2 bases; unmatched bases: 3. CDR1 and CDR2 from the germline V gene are SGHRS and YFSETQ. CDR3 in DNA: TGCGCCAGCAGACGGACAGGGGGCCCCTACGAGCAGTACTTC. Protein: CASRRTGGPYEQYF.

The chain uses TRBV30 and TRBJ2-7, with D perhaps TRBD1 (5 bases). The CDR3 has 15 amino acids. Trimming cost V 1 base and J 2 bases, with 15 bases left between them. The germline V gene encodes CDR1 GTSNPN and CDR2 SVGIG (reference sequence). In DNA form, the CDR3 reads TGTGCCTGGAGTGGGGCAGGGTCATTGGCCTACGAGCAGTACTTC. This gives the protein CAWSGAGSLAYEQYF.

This chain uses TRBV5-4 with TRBJ1-4; 9 bases fit TRBD1. In germline, CDR1 is SGHNT, CDR2 YYREEE (reference sequence). The CDR3 contains 18 residues. The junction had 10 bases not matched to a gene; V was cut back by 4 bases and J by 0 bases. DNA for the CDR3: TGTGCCAGCAGCACTGCCGTGGACAGGGGATCAACTAATGAAAAACTGTTTTTT. Its protein is CASSTAVDRGSTNEKLFF.